This entry describes one T cell receptor (beta chain). The antigen is unknown. This specimen comes from a study of response to subunit inactivated influenza vaccine. Notes on the study in general: With each seasonal influenza vaccination, the authors suggested, few new T cells are recruited.

Each CDR3 protein gets one entry after TCRdb re-called the RT-PCR reads with MiXCR. The sample lists around 300,000 distinct CDR3 sequences, about 20% occurring once. This CDR3 is 12 amino acids long. CDR1 is SGHTA and CDR2 is FQGNSA in the germline V gene. V lost 1 base, J lost 10 bases, and 8 bases lay in between. This sample comprised PBMCs from blood, obtained approximately 20 months after vaccination. The chain has TRBV7-2 and TRBJ2-4; perhaps TRBD2 as D (5 bases). This sequence was found in a man between 50 and 75 years old who received an inactivated influenza vaccine. The CDR3 loop reads CASSLEKRIQYF. The CDR3 DNA reads as TGTGCCAGCAGCTTAGAAAAGCGGATTCAGTACTTC.